A selection of T cell receptor beta chains follows, all from one sample in a study of Ad26.COV2.S vaccination and SARS-CoV-2 variants. Clones were sequenced by immunoSEQ multiplex PCR, and TCRdb holds only the in-frame ones, with some missing. Among over 350,000 clones listed, 70% to 90% were seen once. The sample in question was peripheral blood, obtained in a trial of Ad26.COV2.S vaccine versus placebo. These TCRs come from a person aged 18 to 59 who received the Ad26.COV2.S COVID-19 vaccine or a placebo. Each CDR3 is given without its conserved first and last residue. Fields, in order: J gene, D gene, V gene, CDR3 protein. A D gene is named only where the DNA matches it firmly.

J: TRBJ2-1; D: -; V: TRBV6-1; CDR3: ASSEAWGASEQF
J: TRBJ2-7; D: TRBD2; V: TRBV7-9; CDR3: ASSLILAGNYEQY
J: TRBJ2-3; D: -; V: TRBV7-6; CDR3: ASSFPSIGAHRTDTQY
J: TRBJ2-2; D: TRBD2; V: TRBV3-1/TRBV3-2; CDR3: ASSQGSGGSTGELF
J: TRBJ2-1; D: TRBD2; V: TRBV2; CDR3: ASKLAGGNYNEQF
J: TRBJ2-1; D: -; V: TRBV5-6; CDR3: ASSFQYEQF
J: TRBJ2-7; D: -; V: TRBV5-1; CDR3: ASSSGVSYEQY
J: TRBJ1-2; D: -; V: TRBV4-2; CDR3: ASSHPPGDGGYT
J: TRBJ2-3; D: TRBD2; V: TRBV27; CDR3: ASSLRGSTDTQY
J: TRBJ2-5; D: -; V: TRBV5-1; CDR3: ASRFPWETDQETQY
J: TRBJ1-2; D: -; V: TRBV2; CDR3: ASDRSYGYT
J: TRBJ1-5; D: -; V: TRBV27; CDR3: ASSPSRGGNNQPQH
J: TRBJ1-6; D: -; V: TRBV7-9; CDR3: ASSLGGGSNSPLH
J: TRBJ2-1; D: -; V: TRBV5-1; CDR3: ASSYESSYNEQF
J: TRBJ1-5; D: TRBD1; V: TRBV7-9; CDR3: ASSPQGAVDNQPQH
J: TRBJ1-3; D: -; V: TRBV21-1; CDR3: ASSKGAPLRVRNTIY
J: TRBJ1-3; D: -; V: TRBV18; CDR3: ASSPVPLGRKHGNTIY
J: TRBJ1-2; D: TRBD1; V: TRBV4-1; CDR3: ASSARGDYGYT
J: TRBJ2-2; D: -; V: TRBV14; CDR3: ASSPQSRGNTGELF
J: TRBJ1-3; D: -; V: TRBV11-2; CDR3: ASSFSPQTAGNTIY
J: TRBJ1-5; D: -; V: TRBV10-3; CDR3: ATTIGINQPQH
J: TRBJ2-1; D: TRBD2; V: TRBV7-9; CDR3: ASRPTSGGGLEQF
J: TRBJ2-3; D: -; V: TRBV30; CDR3: AWSWGDTQY
J: TRBJ2-3; D: TRBD1; V: TRBV30; CDR3: ACRRTGENSDTQY
J: TRBJ1-2; D: -; V: TRBV30; CDR3: AWSVSGYYGYT
J: TRBJ1-5; D: -; V: TRBV4-1; CDR3: ASSQDPLKTQPQH
J: TRBJ2-2; D: -; V: TRBV4-3; CDR3: ASSQEFWLALNTGELF
J: TRBJ2-2; D: -; V: TRBV6-4; CDR3: ASSDSANTGELF
J: TRBJ2-7; D: TRBD1; V: TRBV6-5; CDR3: ASKTGTSYEQY
J: TRBJ1-2; D: -; V: TRBV5-6; CDR3: ASSFWAVLSRGYT
J: TRBJ1-6; D: -; V: TRBV4-1; CDR3: ASSQGTRWNSPLH
J: TRBJ1-2; D: -; V: TRBV4-3; CDR3: ASSQEVRRGYT
J: TRBJ2-3; D: -; V: TRBV3-1/TRBV3-2; CDR3: ASSHHGLFYPY
J: TRBJ2-2; D: -; V: TRBV5-4; CDR3: ATFAGTRRMGTGELF
J: TRBJ1-1; D: -; V: TRBV3-1/TRBV3-2; CDR3: ASSQDPNTEAF
J: TRBJ2-5; D: TRBD2; V: TRBV7-2; CDR3: ASSPARGSEETQY
J: TRBJ1-5; D: -; V: TRBV3-1/TRBV3-2; CDR3: ASSHGQTSNQPQH
J: TRBJ2-5; D: -; V: TRBV3-1/TRBV3-2; CDR3: ASTGGTQY
J: TRBJ1-2; D: -; V: TRBV20-1; CDR3: SASPGFLGYT
J: TRBJ2-7; D: TRBD1; V: TRBV11-2; CDR3: ASTSTGVSYEQY
J: TRBJ2-1; D: TRBD2; V: TRBV9; CDR3: ASSVEVAGGPSEQF
J: TRBJ1-1; D: -; V: TRBV11-2; CDR3: ASSLVSFVRQLNTEAF
J: TRBJ2-5; D: TRBD2; V: TRBV6-2/TRBV6-3; CDR3: ASSWGLAGETQY
J: TRBJ2-5; D: -; V: TRBV9; CDR3: ASSVGSWGSSTQY
J: TRBJ2-1; D: TRBD1; V: TRBV5-4; CDR3: ASSLGPGTGKNEQF
J: TRBJ1-1; D: -; V: TRBV7-8; CDR3: ASSLSPDNTEAF
J: TRBJ2-7; D: TRBD1; V: TRBV5-4; CDR3: ASSLDFGQGAYEQY
J: TRBJ2-3; D: -; V: TRBV5-1; CDR3: ASSLARPGTDTQY
J: TRBJ1-2; D: TRBD1; V: TRBV27; CDR3: ASSSRTGSVYGYT
J: TRBJ2-1; D: -; V: TRBV5-4; CDR3: ASSLGRGHEQF